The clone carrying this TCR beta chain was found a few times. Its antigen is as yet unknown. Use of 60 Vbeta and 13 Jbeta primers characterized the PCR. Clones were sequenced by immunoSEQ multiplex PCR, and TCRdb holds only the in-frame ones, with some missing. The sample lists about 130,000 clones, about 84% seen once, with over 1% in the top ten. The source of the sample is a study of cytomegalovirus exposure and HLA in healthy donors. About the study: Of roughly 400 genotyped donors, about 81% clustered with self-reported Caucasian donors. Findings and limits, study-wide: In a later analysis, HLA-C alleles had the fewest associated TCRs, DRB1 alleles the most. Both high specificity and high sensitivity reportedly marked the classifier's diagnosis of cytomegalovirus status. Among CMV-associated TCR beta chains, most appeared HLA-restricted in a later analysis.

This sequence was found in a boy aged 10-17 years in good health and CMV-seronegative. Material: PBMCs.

CDR3 nucleotide sequence: TGTGCCAGCCGGACAGGGGGTACGGGCACAGATACGCAGTATTTT. Amino acids: CASRTGGTGTDTQYF. This sequence joins TRBV5-4 and TRBJ2-3; TRBD1 matches 10 bases. The CDR3 is made up of 15 amino acids. Germline loops: CDR1 SGHNT, CDR2 YYREEE (reference sequence). Losses at the gene ends were 7 bases for V and 1 base for J; bases not matched to a gene: 6. Full variable domain (missing parts from reference TRBV5-4 and TRBJ2-3): ETGVTQSPTHLIKTRGQQVTLRCSSQSGHNTVSWYQQALGQGPQFIFQYYREEENGRGNFPPRFSGLQFPNYSSELNVNALELDDSALYLCASRTGGTGTDTQYFGPGTRLTVL.